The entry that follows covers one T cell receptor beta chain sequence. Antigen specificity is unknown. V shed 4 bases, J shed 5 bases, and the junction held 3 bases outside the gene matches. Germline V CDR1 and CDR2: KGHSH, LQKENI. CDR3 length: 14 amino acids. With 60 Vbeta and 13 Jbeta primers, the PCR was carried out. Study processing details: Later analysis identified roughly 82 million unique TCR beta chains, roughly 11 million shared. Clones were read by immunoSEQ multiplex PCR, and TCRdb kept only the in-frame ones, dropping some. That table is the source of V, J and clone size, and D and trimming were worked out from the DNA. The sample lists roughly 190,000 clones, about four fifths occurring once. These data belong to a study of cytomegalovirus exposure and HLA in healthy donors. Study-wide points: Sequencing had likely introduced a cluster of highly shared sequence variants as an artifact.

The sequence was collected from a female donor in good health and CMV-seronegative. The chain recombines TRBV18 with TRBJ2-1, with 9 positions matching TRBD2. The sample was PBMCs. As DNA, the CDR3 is TGTGCCAGCTCACGCGGGAGGGCCGACAATGAGCAGTTCTTC. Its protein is CASSRGRADNEQFF.